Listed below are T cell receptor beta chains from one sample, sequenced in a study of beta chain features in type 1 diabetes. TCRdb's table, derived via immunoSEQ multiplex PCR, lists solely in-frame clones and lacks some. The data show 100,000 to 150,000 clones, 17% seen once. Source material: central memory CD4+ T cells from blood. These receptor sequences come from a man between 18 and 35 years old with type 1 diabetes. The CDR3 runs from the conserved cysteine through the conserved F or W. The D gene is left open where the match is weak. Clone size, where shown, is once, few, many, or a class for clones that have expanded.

CDR3 DNA: TGTGCCAGCAGCCGGACAGGGTTGGAAGACAAAAACATTCAGTACTTC
CDR3 protein: CASSRTGLEDKNIQYF
D gene: TRBD1
V gene: TRBV7-2
clone size: -
J gene: TRBJ2-4

CDR3 DNA: TGCAGCGTTGCTGAAACTAGCACAGATACGCAGTATTTT
CDR3 protein: CSVAETSTDTQYF
D gene: -
V gene: TRBV29-1
clone size: few
J gene: TRBJ2-3

CDR3 DNA: TGTGCCAGCAGCGATAGGCGGCAGCAGGGACTCTATGGCTACACCTTC
CDR3 protein: CASSDRRQQGLYGYTF
D gene: -
V gene: TRBV7-8
clone size: few
J gene: TRBJ1-2

CDR3 DNA: TGTGCCAGCTCACCACTAGAGGGGATTCAGGATGAGCAGTTCTTC
CDR3 protein: CASSPLEGIQDEQFF
D gene: -
V gene: TRBV18
clone size: few
J gene: TRBJ2-1

CDR3 DNA: TGTGCCAGTAGTCATAGCCCAGAGACCCAGTACTTC
CDR3 protein: CASSHSPETQYF
D gene: -
V gene: TRBV19
clone size: few
J gene: TRBJ2-5

CDR3 DNA: TGTGCCAGCTTATTTTCCGGGGCCAACGTCCTGACTTTC
CDR3 protein: CASLFSGANVLTF
D gene: -
V gene: TRBV7-2
clone size: -
J gene: TRBJ2-6

CDR3 DNA: TGTGCCAGCAGCCAAGAGCTAGCGGGGGGGCCCCTCTCTTTCTACGAGCAGTACTTC
CDR3 protein: CASSQELAGGPLSFYEQYF
D gene: TRBD2
V gene: TRBV4-2
clone size: -
J gene: TRBJ2-7

CDR3 DNA: TGTGCCAGCAGCCGGGGACAAATCACAGATACGCAGTATTTT
CDR3 protein: CASSRGQITDTQYF
D gene: -
V gene: TRBV11-2
clone size: many
J gene: TRBJ2-3

CDR3 DNA: TGTGCCAGCAGTTTCCCGGGCAGCTCCTACGAGCAGTACTTC
CDR3 protein: CASSFPGSSYEQYF
D gene: -
V gene: TRBV28
clone size: -
J gene: TRBJ2-7

CDR3 DNA: TGTGCCTGGAACCGCCTGGCAGAGCAGTTCTTC
CDR3 protein: CAWNRLAEQFF
D gene: -
V gene: TRBV30
clone size: many
J gene: TRBJ2-1

CDR3 DNA: TGTGCCAGCAGCCCGCTAGCGGGATCGGTGAATGAGCAGTTCTTC
CDR3 protein: CASSPLAGSVNEQFF
D gene: TRBD2
V gene: TRBV11-1
clone size: few
J gene: TRBJ2-1

CDR3 DNA: TGTGCCAGCAGCCAAGGGACTAGCGGGGTCTCCTACGAGCAGTACTTC
CDR3 protein: CASSQGTSGVSYEQYF
D gene: TRBD2
V gene: TRBV4-2
clone size: few
J gene: TRBJ2-7

CDR3 DNA: TGTGCCAGCAGCGTAGCTCCAACGGGAGGGCGCACTGAAGCTTTCTTT
CDR3 protein: CASSVAPTGGRTEAFF
D gene: -
V gene: TRBV9
clone size: -
J gene: TRBJ1-1

CDR3 DNA: TGTGCCAGCAGTTCTACAGGGGTATCGATGCCCCAGCATTTT
CDR3 protein: CASSSTGVSMPQHF
D gene: TRBD1
V gene: TRBV6-5
clone size: -
J gene: TRBJ1-5

CDR3 DNA: TGTGCCAGCAGCTCTCGACAGGGAGGTAATGAAAAACTGTTTTTT
CDR3 protein: CASSSRQGGNEKLFF
D gene: TRBD1
V gene: TRBV4-2
clone size: -
J gene: TRBJ1-4

CDR3 DNA: TGCAGCGTTGGGATTGGTGATGAGCAGTTCTTC
CDR3 protein: CSVGIGDEQFF
D gene: -
V gene: TRBV29-1
clone size: few
J gene: TRBJ2-1

CDR3 DNA: TGTGCCAGCGGGCTAGCGGGAGGGCCCGCAGATACGCAGTATTTT
CDR3 protein: CASGLAGGPADTQYF
D gene: TRBD2
V gene: TRBV7-9
clone size: few
J gene: TRBJ2-3

CDR3 DNA: TGCGCCAGCCTGGACCGGACAGGGGCGAACACTGAAGCTTTCTTT
CDR3 protein: CASLDRTGANTEAFF
D gene: TRBD1
V gene: TRBV23-1
clone size: -
J gene: TRBJ1-1

CDR3 DNA: TGTGCCTGGACCGCCGGGACAGGGGGATATCAGCCCCAGCATTTT
CDR3 protein: CAWTAGTGGYQPQHF
D gene: TRBD1
V gene: TRBV30
clone size: -
J gene: TRBJ1-5

CDR3 DNA: TGCAGCGTCGAGCAGGGAGAGGGCGAGCAGTACTTC
CDR3 protein: CSVEQGEGEQYF
D gene: -
V gene: TRBV29-1
clone size: few
J gene: TRBJ2-7

CDR3 DNA: TGTGCCAGCAGTGTTATGGGACAGGGCTATGGCTACACCTTC
CDR3 protein: CASSVMGQGYGYTF
D gene: TRBD1
V gene: TRBV2
clone size: -
J gene: TRBJ1-2

CDR3 DNA: TGTGCCAGCAGTATGGGGACGTCAACTTTCGGATCCTACGAGCAGTACTTC
CDR3 protein: CASSMGTSTFGSYEQYF
D gene: -
V gene: TRBV27
clone size: few
J gene: TRBJ2-7

CDR3 DNA: TGTGCCAGCAGCATTAGAGCGGGAGGCAGATCCGGGGAGCTGTTTTTT
CDR3 protein: CASSIRAGGRSGELFF
D gene: TRBD2
V gene: TRBV7-2
clone size: few
J gene: TRBJ2-2

CDR3 DNA: TGTGCCAGCAGGGGCGGGACACTGGAGGAGTTCTTC
CDR3 protein: CASRGGTLEEFF
D gene: -
V gene: TRBV2
clone size: few
J gene: TRBJ2-1

CDR3 DNA: TGTGCCAGCAGCGTAACCGGGTCTTCCTGGGAGCAGTTCTTC
CDR3 protein: CASSVTGSSWEQFF
D gene: -
V gene: TRBV9
clone size: -
J gene: TRBJ2-1

CDR3 DNA: TGCGCCAGCAGCCAAGATCTCGGAAACACCATATATTTT
CDR3 protein: CASSQDLGNTIYF
D gene: -
V gene: TRBV4-3
clone size: few
J gene: TRBJ1-3

CDR3 DNA: TGTGCCAGCAGTCCCGTTGGCAGGGGCAGCAATCAGCCCCAGCATTTT
CDR3 protein: CASSPVGRGSNQPQHF
D gene: -
V gene: TRBV27
clone size: -
J gene: TRBJ1-5

CDR3 DNA: TGCGCCAGCAGCTTGGCAGACGTATTCTACAATGAGCAGTTCTTC
CDR3 protein: CASSLADVFYNEQFF
D gene: -
V gene: TRBV5-1
clone size: few
J gene: TRBJ2-1

CDR3 DNA: TGTGCCTGGAGTGGCACAAAACCAGAATACACCGGGGAGCTGTTTTTT
CDR3 protein: CAWSGTKPEYTGELFF
D gene: -
V gene: TRBV30
clone size: -
J gene: TRBJ2-2

CDR3 DNA: TGCGCCAGCAGCCTTTCCTCAACTAATGAAAAACTGTTTTTT
CDR3 protein: CASSLSSTNEKLFF
D gene: -
V gene: TRBV5-1
clone size: -
J gene: TRBJ1-4

CDR3 DNA: TGTGCCAGCAGCGGACTTCTCCAAGAGACCCAGTACTTC
CDR3 protein: CASSGLLQETQYF
D gene: -
V gene: TRBV7-3
clone size: -
J gene: TRBJ2-5

CDR3 DNA: TGTGCCAGCAGTCTTACTAGCGGGAGCTCCTACGAGCAGTACTTC
CDR3 protein: CASSLTSGSSYEQYF
D gene: TRBD2
V gene: TRBV6-5
clone size: many
J gene: TRBJ2-7

CDR3 DNA: TGTGCCTGGAGTGTTTTTCGAACTGAAGCTTTCTTT
CDR3 protein: CAWSVFRTEAFF
D gene: -
V gene: TRBV30
clone size: few
J gene: TRBJ1-1

CDR3 DNA: TGTGCCAGCAGCTCCCTGGCGGGAGTGGGCTACGAGCAGTACTTC
CDR3 protein: CASSSLAGVGYEQYF
D gene: TRBD2
V gene: TRBV7-2
clone size: -
J gene: TRBJ2-7

CDR3 DNA: TGTGCCAGCAGTAGGACAGGGTCGCAAGAGACCCAGTACTTC
CDR3 protein: CASSRTGSQETQYF
D gene: TRBD1
V gene: TRBV2
clone size: -
J gene: TRBJ2-5

CDR3 DNA: TGTGCCTGGATTTCCTGGGACAGGGGGCCGAGGGAGACCCAGTACTTC
CDR3 protein: CAWISWDRGPRETQYF
D gene: TRBD1
V gene: TRBV30
clone size: many
J gene: TRBJ2-5

CDR3 DNA: TGTGCCAGCAGCTCGCCAGGACTAGCTTCATACGAGCAGTACTTC
CDR3 protein: CASSSPGLASYEQYF
D gene: TRBD2
V gene: TRBV5-4
clone size: few
J gene: TRBJ2-7

CDR3 DNA: TGTGCCAGCTCACCACTGGGAGGGCCAGATACGCAGTATTTT
CDR3 protein: CASSPLGGPDTQYF
D gene: TRBD2
V gene: TRBV18
clone size: -
J gene: TRBJ2-3

CDR3 DNA: TGCGCCACCTCAGATCGAAACACCGGGGAGCTGTTTTTT
CDR3 protein: CATSDRNTGELFF
D gene: -
V gene: TRBV4-1
clone size: few
J gene: TRBJ2-2

CDR3 DNA: TGTGCCAGCTCACCATTGTCAGGACAGTACAATGAGCAGTTCTTC
CDR3 protein: CASSPLSGQYNEQFF
D gene: -
V gene: TRBV18
clone size: -
J gene: TRBJ2-1

CDR3 DNA: TGTGCCAGCTCACCGGGACAAGGGAACACTGAAGCTTTCTTT
CDR3 protein: CASSPGQGNTEAFF
D gene: -
V gene: TRBV18
clone size: -
J gene: TRBJ1-1

CDR3 DNA: TGCGCCAGCAGCTCTGGTATTAACTACAATGAGCAGTTCTTC
CDR3 protein: CASSSGINYNEQFF
D gene: -
V gene: TRBV5-1
clone size: -
J gene: TRBJ2-1

CDR3 DNA: TGTGCCAGCAGCTTACGATCGGGGATCTACGAGCAGTACTTC
CDR3 protein: CASSLRSGIYEQYF
D gene: -
V gene: TRBV7-8
clone size: -
J gene: TRBJ2-7

CDR3 DNA: TGCGCCAGCAGCCAAGATTCTCAGGGGGCGAGGGAGCAGTACTTC
CDR3 protein: CASSQDSQGAREQYF
D gene: TRBD1
V gene: TRBV4-1
clone size: -
J gene: TRBJ2-7

CDR3 DNA: TGTGCCAGCTATGTGCGGAAGGGGAACACTGAAGCTTTCTTT
CDR3 protein: CASYVRKGNTEAFF
D gene: -
V gene: TRBV5-6
clone size: few
J gene: TRBJ1-1

CDR3 DNA: TGCAGCGTTGATTTTGGCACAGATACGCAGTATTTT
CDR3 protein: CSVDFGTDTQYF
D gene: -
V gene: TRBV29-1
clone size: -
J gene: TRBJ2-3

CDR3 DNA: TGTGCCAGCAGCTCCGACAGTGAGGCCGGGGAGCTGTTTTTT
CDR3 protein: CASSSDSEAGELFF
D gene: -
V gene: TRBV7-9
clone size: few
J gene: TRBJ2-2

CDR3 DNA: TGTGCCAGCAGCTTAGCGCGATGGGGGAACGGTGGCTACACCTTC
CDR3 protein: CASSLARWGNGGYTF
D gene: -
V gene: TRBV7-2
clone size: few
J gene: TRBJ1-2

CDR3 DNA: TGCGCCAGCAGTGCGCGGGGGACTAGCGGGGACTCCTACAATGAGCAGTTCTTC
CDR3 protein: CASSARGTSGDSYNEQFF
D gene: TRBD2
V gene: TRBV23-1
clone size: -
J gene: TRBJ2-1

CDR3 DNA: TGTGCCAGCAGCGTAGCAGACCAAGAGACCCAGTACTTC
CDR3 protein: CASSVADQETQYF
D gene: -
V gene: TRBV9
clone size: -
J gene: TRBJ2-5

CDR3 DNA: TGTGCCTGGAGCGAGGTCACAGATACGCAGTATTTT
CDR3 protein: CAWSEVTDTQYF
D gene: -
V gene: TRBV30
clone size: -
J gene: TRBJ2-3

CDR3 DNA: TGTGCCAGCAGCCCGACAGGCGGAGAGTGGGCCCAGTACTTC
CDR3 protein: CASSPTGGEWAQYF
D gene: -
V gene: TRBV2
clone size: few
J gene: TRBJ2-5

CDR3 DNA: TGTGCCAGCAGCTACGGTGGGGGACAAGAGACCCAGTACTTC
CDR3 protein: CASSYGGGQETQYF
D gene: -
V gene: TRBV5-4
clone size: -
J gene: TRBJ2-5

CDR3 DNA: TGCGCCAGCAGCCAAGATTCTTGGCGGGGGATTACTAGCACAGATACGCAGTATTTT
CDR3 protein: CASSQDSWRGITSTDTQYF
D gene: TRBD2
V gene: TRBV4-1
clone size: few
J gene: TRBJ2-3

CDR3 DNA: TGTGCCAGCAGCCCGGGACAGGACTATGGCTACACCTTC
CDR3 protein: CASSPGQDYGYTF
D gene: TRBD1
V gene: TRBV11-2
clone size: few
J gene: TRBJ1-2

CDR3 DNA: TGTGCCAGCAGCTTATCCAATTCGGGAGCCCAGTACTTC
CDR3 protein: CASSLSNSGAQYF
D gene: -
V gene: TRBV5-4
clone size: -
J gene: TRBJ2-5

CDR3 DNA: TGCGCCAGCAGCTTGGTCCCACAGAATTACAATGAGCAGTTCTTC
CDR3 protein: CASSLVPQNYNEQFF
D gene: -
V gene: TRBV5-1
clone size: -
J gene: TRBJ2-1

CDR3 DNA: TGCGCCAGCAGCTCTACAGGGGGCGGTCAAGAGACCCAGTACTTC
CDR3 protein: CASSSTGGGQETQYF
D gene: TRBD1
V gene: TRBV5-1
clone size: once
J gene: TRBJ2-5

CDR3 DNA: TGTGCCAGCAGTGAAGTTGGGGAGGTATATTCACCCCTCCACTTT
CDR3 protein: CASSEVGEVYSPLHF
D gene: -
V gene: TRBV2
clone size: -
J gene: TRBJ1-6